This TCR beta chain was captured in a study of blood T cell repertoires in COVID-19. Looking at the study overall: The origin of the acute and convalescent COVID-19 samples was the United States, Italy and Spain.

The ends were cut back, 0 bases at V and 4 bases at J, with 7 bases in the middle. The germline CDR1 and CDR2 sequences are MGHRA and YSYEKL. The CDR3 loop spans 13 amino acids. Measured with immunoSEQ multiplex PCR; TCRdb has only the in-frame clones, and not every one. Here the sample spans hundreds of thousands of clones, roughly 85% being singletons. Participant age was 18 to 89 years, and participants resided in 24 US areas. The sequenced sample consisted of PBMCs or T cells enriched from blood (not recorded which). The rearrangement links TRBV4-1 to TRBJ2-7; D is undetermined. The origin of this receptor is a woman aged 18-35 years with acute COVID-19. CDR3 in DNA: TGCGCCAGCAGCCAAGATAATAGTTACGAGCAGTACTTC. It yields the protein CASSQDNSYEQYF.